This T cell receptor (beta chain) was retrieved from a study of early T cells in non-severe SARS-CoV-2 infection. Study-wide background: RNA in bulk from unsorted whole blood was sequenced, and chains were unpaired. Study-level results: Clonotype matching in VDJdb favored anti-spike CD8 responses and did not capture private and CD4 specificities.

Researchers attached unique molecular identifiers to individual cDNA molecules. TCRdb recomputed calls from the 5' RACE reads with MiXCR, one row per CDR3 protein. The sample has tens of thousands of distinct CDR3 sequences, 13% seen once. Per germline, CDR1 MNHNY and CDR2 SVGAGI (reference sequence). This CDR3 region has 14 residues. V dropped 6 bases and J dropped 3 bases, with 15 bases sitting between them. The sample holds many counts of this clonotype. The antigen remains unidentified. The V and J genes are TRBV6-6 and TRBJ2-7; a possible D gene is TRBD1 (6 bases). The sequenced sample consisted of whole blood. The TCR comes from an adult who was a healthcare worker with PCR-confirmed SARS-CoV-2 infection or an uninfected control (not recorded which). CDR3 coding DNA: TGTGCCAGCAGCAGACAGGCCCTAGGCTACGAGCAGTACTTC. As protein: CASSRQALGYEQYF.